A selection of T cell receptor beta chains follows, all from one sample in a study of cytomegalovirus exposure and HLA in healthy donors. TCRdb's copy holds only in-frame clones and misses some; the assay was immunoSEQ multiplex PCR. The repertoire holds approximately 110,000 clones, with 76% as singletons. Sequenced material: PBMCs. These TCRs come from a woman between 50 and 59 years old in good health and CMV-seropositive. CDR3s include the opening cysteine and the closing phenylalanine or tryptophan. The D gene is left open where the match is weak. Clone sizes are given selectively: once, few, many, or a class where the clone is expanded.

d_gene,abundance,j_gene,v_gene,CDR3nt,CDR3aa
NA,NA,TRBJ1-1,TRBV5-4,TGTGCCAGCAGCTTGGGTCTTGAAGCTTTCTTT,CASSLGLEAFF
NA,NA,TRBJ2-3,TRBV7-9,TGTTCCGTCTCCTTTTCAGATACGCAGTATTTT,CSVSFSDTQYF
TRBD1,once,TRBJ2-3,TRBV13,TGTGCCAGCAGCACGGACAGGGGGGACACAGATACGCAGTATTTT,CASSTDRGDTDTQYF
NA,NA,TRBJ1-1,TRBV27,TGTGCCAGCAGTTTATACGGGGAGAACACTGAAGCTTTCTTT,CASSLYGENTEAFF
TRBD1,once,TRBJ2-4,TRBV27,TGTGCCAGCAGGCCTGGGACAGGGGGTGCCAAAAACATTCAGTACTTC,CASRPGTGGAKNIQYF
NA,once,TRBJ2-6,TRBV11-2,TGTGCCAGCAGCCCCCAAGGGGTAGTCTCTGGGGCCAACGTCCTGACTTTC,CASSPQGVVSGANVLTF
NA,NA,TRBJ1-2,TRBV9,TGTGCCAGCAGCTCCCGGGGGACCTATGGCTACACCTTC,CASSSRGTYGYTF
TRBD1,NA,TRBJ1-5,TRBV10-3,TGTGCCATCAGCCCCGGGACAGGAGGGGATCAGCCCCAGCATTTT,CAISPGTGGDQPQHF
NA,once,TRBJ1-6,TRBV4-3,TGCGCCAGCAGCCCCAGGTATGGGGGGTTGTATAATTCACCCCTCCACTTT,CASSPRYGGLYNSPLHF
TRBD1,NA,TRBJ2-7,TRBV4-1,TGCGCCAGCAGCCAACGGGGACAGGGGGGTTACGAGCAGTACTTC,CASSQRGQGGYEQYF
TRBD2,once,TRBJ2-3,TRBV10-3,TGTGCCAGTTCGACGGGACTAGCAAGGGTGGCAGATACGCAGTATTTT,CASSTGLARVADTQYF
TRBD2,NA,TRBJ2-3,TRBV19,TGTGCCAGTAGCTTCTCCGGGGGGGCAAGCACAGATACGCAGTATTTT,CASSFSGGASTDTQYF
TRBD1,NA,TRBJ1-4,TRBV4-1,TGCGCCAGCAGTCCCTCGGGACAGGGGTTGACTAATGAAAAACTGTTTTTT,CASSPSGQGLTNEKLFF
TRBD2,NA,TRBJ2-1,TRBV5-1,TGCGCCAGCAGCCCCTCATCCCCAGCGGGGGTGGGTGAGCAGTTCTTC,CASSPSSPAGVGEQFF
TRBD1,NA,TRBJ2-7,TRBV2,TGTGCCAGCAGTGAAGGGGGGACAGGGTTTCGCGAGCAGTACTTC,CASSEGGTGFREQYF
NA,NA,TRBJ2-3,TRBV9,TGTGCCAGCAGCATAACAGGGACAGATACGCAGTATTTT,CASSITGTDTQYF
NA,NA,TRBJ1-2,TRBV15,TGTGCCACCAGCAGAGAGCGGGGCCGGACTAACTATGGCTACACCTTC,CATSRERGRTNYGYTF
TRBD1,NA,TRBJ1-3,TRBV13,TGTGCCAGCAGCTTAGAGCCCAACTTACAGGGGGCTGGAAACACCATATATTTT,CASSLEPNLQGAGNTIYF
TRBD1,NA,TRBJ1-5,TRBV5-5,TGTGCCAGCAGCTTTGAAGACAGGGCTGCGCAGCCCCAGCATTTT,CASSFEDRAAQPQHF
NA,NA,TRBJ1-2,TRBV6-4,TGTGCCAGCAGGGACGCAGCTCTAGGTGGCTACACCTTC,CASRDAALGGYTF
NA,NA,TRBJ1-5,TRBV7-8,TGTGCCAGCAGCTTAGTACTGGGGGCGAGGGATCAGCCCCAGCATTTT,CASSLVLGARDQPQHF
TRBD2,NA,TRBJ2-7,TRBV29-1,TGCAGCGTTGCCGGCGGGAGTGTCTACGAGCAGTACTTC,CSVAGGSVYEQYF
NA,NA,TRBJ1-2,TRBV5-4,TGTGCCAGCAGCTTGAGTGGCGGTAACTATGGCTACACCTTC,CASSLSGGNYGYTF
NA,NA,TRBJ2-1,TRBV5-1,TGCGCCAGCAGCCTCCTTCCGGGAGCGGGTGAGCAGTTCTTC,CASSLLPGAGEQFF
NA,few,TRBJ1-2,TRBV7-2,TGTGCCAGCAGCTTAGTTGGAGTTAACTATGGCTACACCTTC,CASSLVGVNYGYTF
TRBD2,NA,TRBJ2-1,TRBV5-6,TGTGCCAGCAGGAGGACTAGCGGGGGGTTATCCTACAATGAGCAGTTCTTC,CASRRTSGGLSYNEQFF
NA,NA,TRBJ1-1,TRBV27,TGTGCCAGCAGTTTATTTAGGAACACTGAAGCTTTCTTT,CASSLFRNTEAFF
NA,NA,TRBJ2-5,TRBV2,TGTGCCAGCAGTCCACAAGAGACCCAGTACTTC,CASSPQETQYF
NA,NA,TRBJ2-7,TRBV2,TGTGCCAGCAGACTGGGCAGGGGCTCCTACGAGCAGTACTTC,CASRLGRGSYEQYF
TRBD2,NA,TRBJ2-5,TRBV9,TGTGCCAGCAGTGTCGGACTAGAGCAGACCCAGTACTTC,CASSVGLEQTQYF
TRBD2,NA,TRBJ2-1,TRBV13,TGTGCCAGCAGCTTAATAGGTCTAGCGGGAGGGATTGACTACAATGAGCAGTTCTTC,CASSLIGLAGGIDYNEQFF
NA,NA,TRBJ2-3,TRBV9,TGTGCCAGCAGCGTAAGCTGGACAGATACGCAGTATTTT,CASSVSWTDTQYF
NA,NA,TRBJ2-1,TRBV2,TGTGCCAGCAGTGTGAGGCAAAACCCCTACAATGAGCAGTTCTTC,CASSVRQNPYNEQFF
TRBD2,NA,TRBJ2-3,TRBV7-3,TGTGCCAGCAGCTTAACGGACGCGAACTGGGGAGGGAATACGCAGTATTTT,CASSLTDANWGGNTQYF
NA,NA,TRBJ1-1,TRBV2,TGTGCCAGCAGTGAAGCGCTCGCGGCCATGAAAGCTTTCTTT,CASSEALAAMKAFF
NA,NA,TRBJ2-7,TRBV29-1,TGCAGCGTCCAAGGGCAGGGGAGCTCCTACGAGCAGTACTTC,CSVQGQGSSYEQYF
NA,NA,TRBJ1-1,TRBV2,TGTGCCAGCAGTCCCTCGGGGGGTGGGGAAGCTTTCTTT,CASSPSGGGEAFF
NA,few,TRBJ2-3,TRBV6-5,TGTGCCAGCAGCATGGACGGGGGTACGCAGTATTTT,CASSMDGGTQYF
TRBD1,few,TRBJ1-2,TRBV9,TGTGCCAGCAGCGCAGGGACAGGGGGAGGGTATGGCTACACCTTC,CASSAGTGGGYGYTF
NA,NA,TRBJ1-4,TRBV7-2,TGTGCCAGCTCTTCGGGGACTCAAAATGAAAAACTGTTTTTT,CASSSGTQNEKLFF
TRBD2,NA,TRBJ2-7,TRBV6-1,TGTGCCAGCAGTGAAATGGGACTAGCTTTTTACGAGCAGTACTTC,CASSEMGLAFYEQYF